Each of the 17 T cell receptor beta chains below was sequenced from the same sample in a study of shared clonotypes between healthy human individuals. Clones were read by immunoSEQ multiplex PCR, and TCRdb kept only the in-frame ones, dropping some. The table lists roughly 2.5 million clones, more than 80% of them singletons. Input material: naive CD4+ T cells sorted from blood. Noted subset: CD45RA+ positively selected. The receptors come from a man younger than 35 in good health.

The chain combines TRBV6-6 with TRBJ1-2, with TRBD1 identical over 8 bases. CDR3 length: 15 residues. Germline V gene data show CDR1 as MNHNY and CDR2 as SVGAGI (reference sequence). The junction had 8 bases not matched to a gene; V was cut back by 2 bases and J by 6 bases. CDR3 in amino acids: CASSYLTGARDGYTF. CDR3 sequence (DNA): TGTGCCAGCAGTTACCTGACAGGGGCAAGAGATGGCTACACCTTC.

This sequence joins TRBV7-9 and TRBJ2-5; D is perhaps TRBD2 (5 bases). V was shortened by 3 bases and J by 11 bases, with 19 bases between the two germline ends. The CDR3 consists of 14 residues. Per germline, CDR1 SEHNR and CDR2 FQNEAQ (reference sequence). DNA for the CDR3: TGTGCCAGCAGCTTTTCTTTGTCGCTGGGAGAGCAGTACTTC. It translates to CASSFSLSLGEQYF.

V is TRBV5-4 and J is TRBJ2-2; perhaps TRBD1 as D (6 bases). The V end was cut by 4 bases, the J end by 3 bases, with 19 bases between. The CDR3 runs to 17 residues. Germline V CDR1 and CDR2: SGHNT, YYREEE (reference sequence). The CDR3, as DNA: TGTGCCAGCAGCCAAGAAGCTCCGGACAGTTACACCGGGGAGCTGTTTTTT. Protein product: CASSQEAPDSYTGELFF. Full variable domain (missing parts from reference TRBV5-4 and TRBJ2-2): ETGVTQSPTHLIKTRGQQVTLRCSSQSGHNTVSWYQQALGQGPQFIFQYYREEENGRGNFPPRFSGLQFPNYSSELNVNALELDDSALYLCASSQEAPDSYTGELFFGEGSRLTVL.

This rearrangement joins TRBV18 to TRBJ2-5; D perhaps matches TRBD2 (5 bases). With 0 bases removed from V and 4 bases from J, the gap between germline ends came to 18 bases. In germline, CDR1 is KGHSH, CDR2 LQKENI. The CDR3 sequence is 17 residues long. The CDR3 here is CASSPPVMSGARETQYF. CDR3 DNA: TGTGCCAGCTCACCACCGGTTATGAGCGGAGCTAGAGAGACCCAGTACTTC.

The chain links TRBV12-2 to TRBJ1-2; TRBD1 was called by the table and not checked on the DNA. TRBV12-2 is listed as a pseudogene. The CDR3 has 17 amino acids. CDR3 amino acids: CASRLQAIGAGDYGYTF. The CDR3 DNA follows: TGTGCAAGTCGCTTACAGGCAATTGGGGCTGGAGACTATGGCTACACCTTC.

On this clone: Different DNA sequences within this sample yield the same CDR3. The chain is built from TRBV9 and TRBJ1-3; no firm D call. The V gene's germline CDR1 is SGDLS and CDR2 YYNGEE. The CDR3 contains 15 residues. Between the trimmed V and J ends, which lost 0 bases and 0 bases, there was a span of 7 bases. The CDR3 loop is CASSVGTSSGNTIYF. The CDR3 DNA reads as TGTGCCAGCAGCGTAGGGACCAGCTCTGGAAACACCATATATTTT. The whole variable domain, remainder taken from reference TRBV9 and TRBJ1-3, is DSGVTQTPKHLITATGQRVTLRCSPRSGDLSVYWYQQSLDQGLQFLIQYYNGEERAKGNILERFSAQQFPDLHSELNLSSLELGDSALYFCASSVGTSSGNTIYFGEGSWLTVV.

CDR3 region: CACSPERYEQYF. The CDR3 DNA is TGTGCCTGTTCTCCCGAAAGGTACGAGCAGTACTTC. The chain uses TRBV30 and TRBJ2-7, with D unresolved. The CDR3 spans 12 residues. V was pared by 6 bases and J by 4 bases, with 13 bases between. Germline V lookup: CDR1 GTSNPN, CDR2 SVGIG (reference sequence).

The rearrangement links TRBV7-8 to TRBJ1-5; the D gene is possibly TRBD1 (5 bases). The V end was cut by 2 bases, the J end by 3 bases, with 11 bases between. The CDR3 consists of 15 residues. From germline, CDR1 is SGHVS and CDR2 FQNEAQ. The CDR3 region is CASSLSRDYNQPQHF. CDR3 DNA sequence: TGTGCCAGCAGCTTATCCAGGGACTACAATCAGCCCCAGCATTTT.

This chain connects TRBV9 to TRBJ2-7, with 8 nucleotides matching TRBD1. Trimming at V came to 4 bases and at J to 2 bases, leaving 8 bases not matched to a gene. CDR1 and CDR2 (germline): SGDLS, YYNGEE. This CDR3 contains 15 residues. CDR3 nucleotide sequence: TGTGCCAGCAGCCCACGGACAGGGAACACCTACGAGCAGTACTTC. Residues: CASSPRTGNTYEQYF.

V is TRBV7-6 and J is TRBJ2-2; TRBD1 matches at 10 bases. The CDR3 extends over 16 amino acids. The V segment lost 5 bases and the J segment 0 bases; nucleotides outside the gene matches: 3. Germline-derived CDR1 and CDR2 are SGHVS and FNYEAQ. The CDR3 region is CASSTDRGPNTGELFF. Here the CDR3 DNA reads TGTGCCAGCAGCACAGACAGGGGGCCGAACACCGGGGAGCTGTTTTTT.

V gene TRBV4-1 combines with J gene TRBJ1-2, with D perhaps matching TRBD1 (6 bases). The CDR3 extends over 16 amino acids. CDR1 and CDR2 from the germline V gene are MGHRA and YSYEKL. Deletions cut 4 bases from V and 0 bases from J, with 15 bases between. CDR3 sequence: CASSLVAGQTNYGYTF. The CDR3 DNA follows: TGCGCCAGCAGCCTAGTAGCGGGACAAACTAACTATGGCTACACCTTC.

This clone was recorded a few times. J is TRBJ1-1 and V is TRBV7-2; D unclear. The length of the CDR3 is 13 residues. Germline-derived CDR1 and CDR2 are SGHTA and FQGNSA. V gave up 5 bases and J gave up 8 bases, with 15 bases separating them. CDR3 DNA sequence: TGTGCCAGCAGCCCGCGGTGGGCGGCGGAAGCTTTCTTT. Residues: CASSPRWAAEAFF.

The gene calls are TRBV19 and TRBJ1-1; no clear D. The V end was cut by 3 bases, the J end by 2 bases, with 4 bases between. The CDR3 length is 12 residues. From germline, CDR1 is LNHDA and CDR2 SQIVND (reference sequence). In DNA form, the CDR3 reads TGTGCCAGTAGTATGGCTAACACTGAAGCTTTCTTT. Residues: CASSMANTEAFF.

The rearrangement joins TRBV11-2 to TRBJ2-1; 11 bases line up with TRBD2. The ends lost 5 bases at V and 4 bases at J; junction bases unmatched: 7. The CDR3 has 16 residues. CDR1 is SGHAT and CDR2 is FQNNGV in the germline V gene. CDR3 amino acids: CASSPWGLAVYNEQFF. CDR3 in DNA: TGTGCCAGCAGCCCGTGGGGACTAGCGGTTTACAATGAGCAGTTCTTC.

The chain couples TRBV7-2 to TRBJ2-1; 7 bases are a match to TRBD2. There are 13 residues in the CDR3. The germline gives CDR1 SGHTA, CDR2 FQGNSA. Trimming cost V 5 bases and J 6 bases; bases outside gene matches: 4. CDR3: CASSQRDFNEQFF. CDR3 nucleotide sequence: TGTGCCAGCAGCCAGCGGGACTTCAATGAGCAGTTCTTC.

The rearrangement joins TRBV2 to TRBJ1-6; D gene unclear. CDR1 is SNHLY and CDR2 is FYNNEI in the germline V gene. The CDR3 is 15 residues long. Deletions cut 6 bases from V and 10 bases from J, with 19 bases between. The CDR3 loop is CASSESGGLISPLHF. CDR3 coding DNA: TGTGCCAGCAGCGAATCGGGTGGCCTCATCTCACCCCTCCACTTT.

The J gene is TRBJ1-3, the V gene TRBV7-9; D not resolved. The CDR3 consists of 14 residues. The germline CDR1 and CDR2 sequences are SEHNR and FQNEAQ (reference sequence). Trimming took off 0 bases at V and 7 bases at J, with 10 bases between the two ends. CDR3 bases: TGTGCCAGCAGCTTAGCCGGGGTGGTCAACACCATATATTTT. It translates to CASSLAGVVNTIYF.